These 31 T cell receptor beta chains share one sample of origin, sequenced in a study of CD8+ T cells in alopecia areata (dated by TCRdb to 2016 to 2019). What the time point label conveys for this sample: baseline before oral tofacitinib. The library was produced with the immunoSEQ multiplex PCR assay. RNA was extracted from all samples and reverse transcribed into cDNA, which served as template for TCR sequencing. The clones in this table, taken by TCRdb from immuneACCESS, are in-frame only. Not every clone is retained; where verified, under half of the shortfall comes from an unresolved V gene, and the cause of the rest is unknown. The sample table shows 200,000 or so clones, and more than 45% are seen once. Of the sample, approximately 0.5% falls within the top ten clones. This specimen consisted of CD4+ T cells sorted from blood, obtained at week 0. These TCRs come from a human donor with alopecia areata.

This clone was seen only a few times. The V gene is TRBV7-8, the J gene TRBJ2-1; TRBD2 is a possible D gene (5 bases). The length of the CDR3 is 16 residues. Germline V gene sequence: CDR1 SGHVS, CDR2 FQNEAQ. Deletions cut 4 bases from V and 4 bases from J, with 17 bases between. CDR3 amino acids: CASSSREQPLYNEQFF. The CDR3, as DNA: TGTGCCAGCAGCTCCCGGGAACAGCCCCTTTACAATGAGCAGTTCTTC.

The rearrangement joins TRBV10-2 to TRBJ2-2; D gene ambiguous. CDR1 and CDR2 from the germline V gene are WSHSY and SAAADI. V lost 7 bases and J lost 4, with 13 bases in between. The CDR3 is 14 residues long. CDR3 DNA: TGCGCCAGCAACCCCAGGTGGAGCACCGGGGAGCTGTTTTTT. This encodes CASNPRWSTGELFF.

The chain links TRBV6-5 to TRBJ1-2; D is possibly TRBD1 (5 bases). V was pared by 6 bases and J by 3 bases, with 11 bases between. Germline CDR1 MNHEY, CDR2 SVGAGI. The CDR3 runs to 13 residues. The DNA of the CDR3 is TGTGCCAGCAGATCGACAGTCGACTATGGCTACACCTTC. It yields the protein CASRSTVDYGYTF.

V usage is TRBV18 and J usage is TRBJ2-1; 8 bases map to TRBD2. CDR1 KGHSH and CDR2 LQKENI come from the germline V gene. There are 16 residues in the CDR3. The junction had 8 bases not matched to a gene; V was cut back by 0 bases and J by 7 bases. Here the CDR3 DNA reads TGTGCCAGCTCACCACCCACGGGAGGGCCGCGTAATGAGCAGTTCTTC. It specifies CASSPPTGGPRNEQFF.

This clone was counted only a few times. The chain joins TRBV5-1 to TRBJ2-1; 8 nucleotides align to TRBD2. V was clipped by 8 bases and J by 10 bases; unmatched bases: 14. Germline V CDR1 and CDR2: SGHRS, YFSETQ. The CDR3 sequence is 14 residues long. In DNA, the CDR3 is TGCGCCAGTTCTCGGACTAGCCCCCTCGAAGAGCAGTTCTTC. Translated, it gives CASSRTSPLEEQFF.

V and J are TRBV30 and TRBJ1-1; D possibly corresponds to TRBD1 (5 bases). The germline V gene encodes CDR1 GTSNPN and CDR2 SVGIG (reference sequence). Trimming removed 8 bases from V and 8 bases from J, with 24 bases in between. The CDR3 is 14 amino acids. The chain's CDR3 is CAGGPRKNDREAFF. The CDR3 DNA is TGTGCCGGGGGTCCGAGGAAAAATGACAGAGAAGCTTTCTTT.

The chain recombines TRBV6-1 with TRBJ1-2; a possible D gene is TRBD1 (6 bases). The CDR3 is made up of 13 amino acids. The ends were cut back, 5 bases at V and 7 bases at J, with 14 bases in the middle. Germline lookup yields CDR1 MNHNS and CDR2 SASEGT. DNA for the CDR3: TGTGCCAGCAGTCCGGGACATCAAACTGGCTACACCTTC. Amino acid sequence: CASSPGHQTGYTF.

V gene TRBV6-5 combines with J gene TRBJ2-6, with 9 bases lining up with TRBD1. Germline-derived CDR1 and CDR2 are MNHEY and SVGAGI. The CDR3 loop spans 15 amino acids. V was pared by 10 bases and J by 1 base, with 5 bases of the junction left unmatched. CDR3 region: CAIGGTGSGANVLTF. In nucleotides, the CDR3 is TGTGCCATCGGGGGGACAGGGTCTGGGGCCAACGTCCTGACTTTC.

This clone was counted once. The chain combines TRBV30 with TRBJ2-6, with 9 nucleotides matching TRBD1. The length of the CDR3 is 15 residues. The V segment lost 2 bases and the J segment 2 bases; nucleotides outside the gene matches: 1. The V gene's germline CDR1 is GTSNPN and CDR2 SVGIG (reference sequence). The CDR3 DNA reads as TGTGCCTGGAGTACAGGGGGCGCTGGGGCCAACGTCCTGACTTTC. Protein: CAWSTGGAGANVLTF.

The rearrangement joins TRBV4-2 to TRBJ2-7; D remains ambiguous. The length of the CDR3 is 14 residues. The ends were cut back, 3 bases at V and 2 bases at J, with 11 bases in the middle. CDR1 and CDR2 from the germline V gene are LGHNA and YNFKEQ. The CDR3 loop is CASSQMTEPYEQYF. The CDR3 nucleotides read TGTGCCAGCAGCCAGATGACCGAACCCTACGAGCAGTACTTC.

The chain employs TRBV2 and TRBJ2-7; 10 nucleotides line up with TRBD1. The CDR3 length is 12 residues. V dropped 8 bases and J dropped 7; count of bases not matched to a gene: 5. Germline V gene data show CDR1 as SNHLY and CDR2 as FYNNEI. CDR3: CASDRGLGEQYF. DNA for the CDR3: TGTGCCAGCGACAGGGGGCTGGGGGAGCAGTACTTC.

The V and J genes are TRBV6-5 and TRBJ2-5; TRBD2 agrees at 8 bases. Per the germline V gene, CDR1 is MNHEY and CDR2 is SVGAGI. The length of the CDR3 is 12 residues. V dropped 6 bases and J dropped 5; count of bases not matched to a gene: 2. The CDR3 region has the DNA TGTGCCAGCAGCGGGAGGGATGAGACCCAGTACTTC. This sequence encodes CASSGRDETQYF.

CDR3 DNA sequence: TGCAGCGTTGCGGACGGGAACACTGAAGCTTTCTTT. Its protein is CSVADGNTEAFF. The chain carries TRBV29-1 and TRBJ1-1; the D is unclear. The ends were cut back, 4 bases at V and 1 base at J, with 7 bases in the middle. CDR1 and CDR2 (germline): SQVTM, ANQGSEA. The CDR3 is made up of 12 amino acids. Supplemented by reference TRBV29-1 and TRBJ1-1, the full variable domain reads SAVISQKPSRDICQRGTSLTIQCQVDSQVTMMFWYRQQPGQSLTLIATANQGSEATYESGFVIDKFPISRPNLTFSTLTVSNMSPEDSSIYLCSVADGNTEAFFGQGTRLTVV.

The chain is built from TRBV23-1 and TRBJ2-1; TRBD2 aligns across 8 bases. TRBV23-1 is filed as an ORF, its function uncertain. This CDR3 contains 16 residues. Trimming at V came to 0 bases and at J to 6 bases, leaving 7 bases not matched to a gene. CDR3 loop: CASSQSRLAKVNEQFF. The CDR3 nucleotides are TGCGCCAGCAGTCAATCGCGACTAGCGAAAGTCAATGAGCAGTTCTTC.

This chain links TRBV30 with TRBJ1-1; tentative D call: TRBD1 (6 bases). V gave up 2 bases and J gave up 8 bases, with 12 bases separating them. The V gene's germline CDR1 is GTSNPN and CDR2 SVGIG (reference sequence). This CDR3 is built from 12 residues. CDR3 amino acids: CAWSTQGREAFF. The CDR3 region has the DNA TGTGCCTGGAGTACGCAGGGGCGCGAAGCTTTCTTT. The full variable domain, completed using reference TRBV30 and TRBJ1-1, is SQTIHQWPATLVQPVGSPLSLECTVEGTSNPNLYWYRQAAGRGLQLLFYSVGIGQISSEVPQNLSASRPQDRQFILSSKKLLLSDSGFYLCAWSTQGREAFFGQGTRLTVV.

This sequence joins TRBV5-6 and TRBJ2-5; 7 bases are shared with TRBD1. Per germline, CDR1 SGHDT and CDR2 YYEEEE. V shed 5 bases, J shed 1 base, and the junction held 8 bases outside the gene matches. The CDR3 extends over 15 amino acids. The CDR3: CASSPLGTAQETQYF. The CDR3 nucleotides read TGTGCCAGCAGTCCCCTCGGGACAGCCCAAGAGACCCAGTACTTC.

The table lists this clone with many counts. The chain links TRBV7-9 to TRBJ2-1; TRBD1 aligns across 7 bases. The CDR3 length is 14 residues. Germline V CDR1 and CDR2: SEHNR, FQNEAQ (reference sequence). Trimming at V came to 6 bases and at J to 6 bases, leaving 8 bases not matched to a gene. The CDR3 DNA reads TGTGCCAGCAGTCCTAGACAGGGCCCCAATGAGCAGTTCTTC. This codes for CASSPRQGPNEQFF.

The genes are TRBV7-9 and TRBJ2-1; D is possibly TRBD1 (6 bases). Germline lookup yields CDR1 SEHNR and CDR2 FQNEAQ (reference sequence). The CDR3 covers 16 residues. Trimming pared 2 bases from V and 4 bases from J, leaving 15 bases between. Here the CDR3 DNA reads TGTGCCAGCAGCTTACCCTCGGGACAACTATACAATGAGCAGTTCTTC. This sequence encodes CASSLPSGQLYNEQFF.

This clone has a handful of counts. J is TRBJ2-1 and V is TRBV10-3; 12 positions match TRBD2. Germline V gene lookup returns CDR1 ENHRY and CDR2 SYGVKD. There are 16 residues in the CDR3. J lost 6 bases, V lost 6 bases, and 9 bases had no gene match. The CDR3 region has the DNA TGTGCCATCAGCGATTCCTGGGGACTAGCGGGCAATGAGCAGTTCTTC. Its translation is CAISDSWGLAGNEQFF.

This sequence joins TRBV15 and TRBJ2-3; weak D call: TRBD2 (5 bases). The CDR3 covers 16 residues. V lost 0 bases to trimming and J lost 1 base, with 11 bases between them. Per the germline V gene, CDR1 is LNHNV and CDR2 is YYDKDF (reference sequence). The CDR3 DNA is TGTGCCACCAGCAGAGATCAAGGACTTGGCACAGATACGCAGTATTTT. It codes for CATSRDQGLGTDTQYF.

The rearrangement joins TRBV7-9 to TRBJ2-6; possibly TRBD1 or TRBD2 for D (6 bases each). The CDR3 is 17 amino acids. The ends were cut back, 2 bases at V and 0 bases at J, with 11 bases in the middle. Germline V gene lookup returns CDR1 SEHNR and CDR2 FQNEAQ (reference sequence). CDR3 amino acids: CASSLTRGASGANVLTF. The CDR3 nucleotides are TGTGCCAGCAGCTTAACTAGGGGGGCCTCTGGGGCCAACGTCCTGACTTTC.

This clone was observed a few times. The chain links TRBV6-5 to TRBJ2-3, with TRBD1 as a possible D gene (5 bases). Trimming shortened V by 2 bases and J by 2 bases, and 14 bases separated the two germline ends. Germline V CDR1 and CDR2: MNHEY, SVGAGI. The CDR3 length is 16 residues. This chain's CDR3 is CASSYAGGAYTDTQYF. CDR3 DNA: TGTGCCAGCAGTTACGCCGGTGGGGCATACACAGATACGCAGTATTTT.

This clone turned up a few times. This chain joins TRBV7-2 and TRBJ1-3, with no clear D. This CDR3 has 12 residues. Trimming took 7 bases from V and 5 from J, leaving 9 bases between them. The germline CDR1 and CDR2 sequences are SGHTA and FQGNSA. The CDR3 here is CASTPWRNTIYF. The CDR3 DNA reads TGTGCCAGCACCCCGTGGAGAAACACCATATATTTT.

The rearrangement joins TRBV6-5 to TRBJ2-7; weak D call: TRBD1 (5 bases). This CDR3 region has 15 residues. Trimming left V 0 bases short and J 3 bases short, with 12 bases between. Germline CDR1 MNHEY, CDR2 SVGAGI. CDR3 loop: CASSYSFQGVYEQYF. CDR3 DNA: TGTGCCAGCAGTTACTCGTTCCAGGGCGTCTACGAGCAGTACTTC.

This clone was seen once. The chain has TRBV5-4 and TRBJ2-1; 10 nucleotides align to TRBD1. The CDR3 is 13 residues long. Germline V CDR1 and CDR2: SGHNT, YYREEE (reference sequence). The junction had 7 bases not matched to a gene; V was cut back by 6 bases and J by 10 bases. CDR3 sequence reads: CASTRQGAREQFF. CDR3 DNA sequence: TGTGCCAGCACCAGACAGGGGGCGCGAGAGCAGTTCTTC. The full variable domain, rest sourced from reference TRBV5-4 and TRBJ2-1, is ETGVTQSPTHLIKTRGQQVTLRCSSQSGHNTVSWYQQALGQGPQFIFQYYREEENGRGNFPPRFSGLQFPNYSSELNVNALELDDSALYLCASTRQGAREQFFGPGTRLTVL.

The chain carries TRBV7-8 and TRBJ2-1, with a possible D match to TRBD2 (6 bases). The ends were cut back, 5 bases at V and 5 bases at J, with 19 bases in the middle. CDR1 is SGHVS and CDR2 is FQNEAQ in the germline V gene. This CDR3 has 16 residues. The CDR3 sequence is CASSPTGTLAHNEQFF. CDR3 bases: TGTGCCAGCAGCCCCACCGGGACTCTGGCTCACAATGAGCAGTTCTTC. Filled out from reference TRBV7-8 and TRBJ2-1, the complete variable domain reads GAGVSQSPRYKVAKRGQDVALRCDPISGHVSLFWYQQALGQGPEFLTYFQNEAQLDKSGLPSDRFFAERPEGSVSTLKIQRTQQEDSAVYLCASSPTGTLAHNEQFFGPGTRLTVL.

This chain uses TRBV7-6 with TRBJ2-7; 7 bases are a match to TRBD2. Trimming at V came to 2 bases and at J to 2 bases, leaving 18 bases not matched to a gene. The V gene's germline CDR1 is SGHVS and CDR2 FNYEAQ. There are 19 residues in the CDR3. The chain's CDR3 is CASSLTYAIRGGTTYEQYF. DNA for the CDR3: TGTGCCAGCAGCTTAACGTATGCGATTCGCGGGGGAACGACCTACGAGCAGTACTTC.

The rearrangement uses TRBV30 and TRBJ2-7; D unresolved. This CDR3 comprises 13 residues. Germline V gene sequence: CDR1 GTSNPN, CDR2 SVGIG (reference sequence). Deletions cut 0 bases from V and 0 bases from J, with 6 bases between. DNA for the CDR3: TGTGCCTGGAGTGTGGGCCTCTCCTACGAGCAGTACTTC. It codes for CAWSVGLSYEQYF.

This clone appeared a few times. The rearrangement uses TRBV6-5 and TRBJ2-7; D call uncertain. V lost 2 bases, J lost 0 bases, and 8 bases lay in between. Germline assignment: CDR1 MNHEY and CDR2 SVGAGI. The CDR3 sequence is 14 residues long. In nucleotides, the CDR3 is TGTGCCAGCAGTTACGAGTGGAGCTCCTACGAGCAGTACTTC. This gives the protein CASSYEWSSYEQYF.

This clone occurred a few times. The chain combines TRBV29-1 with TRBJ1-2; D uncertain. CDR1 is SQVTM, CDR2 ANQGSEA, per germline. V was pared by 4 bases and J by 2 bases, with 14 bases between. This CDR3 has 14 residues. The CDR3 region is CSVAEGLTNYGYTF. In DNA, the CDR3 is TGCAGCGTTGCGGAGGGTCTAACCAACTATGGCTACACCTTC.

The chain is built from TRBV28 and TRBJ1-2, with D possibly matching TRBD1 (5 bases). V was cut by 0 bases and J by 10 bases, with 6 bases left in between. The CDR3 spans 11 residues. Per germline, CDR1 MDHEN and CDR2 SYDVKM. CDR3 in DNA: TGTGCCAGCAGTTTATGGGACAACTACACCTTC. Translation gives CASSLWDNYTF.